These T cell receptor beta chains were read from a single sample in a study of cytomegalovirus exposure and HLA in healthy donors. The assay was immunoSEQ multiplex PCR, and TCRdb's table has in-frame clones only and misses some. Altogether 150,000 to 200,000 clones are present, around 80% being singletons, with the ten largest covering around 2%. The sequencing input was PBMCs. These receptors came from a man younger than 35 in good health and CMV-seronegative. The CDR3 runs from the conserved cysteine through the conserved F or W. The D gene is left open where the match is weak. Size tells how often a clone was seen (once, few, many) or the class of an expanded clone, and some rows leave it out.

>TRBV5-1|TRBD2|once|TRBJ2-2
TGCGCCAGCAGCCTAAGACTAGCGGGAGGATCCGGCACCGGGGAGCTGTTTTTT
CASSLRLAGGSGTGELFF
>TRBV19|NA|NA|TRBJ1-5
TGTGCCAGTAGTATAGACCTCAGGGTCCAGCCCCAGCATTTT
CASSIDLRVQPQHF
>TRBV15|NA|NA|TRBJ1-4
TGTGCCACCAGGGACAACCCAACTAATGAAAAACTGTTTTTT
CATRDNPTNEKLFF
>TRBV5-4|TRBD1|NA|TRBJ1-2
TGTGCCAGCAGCTTGTCCGGGACAGGGGGTAGCTATGGCTACACCTTC
CASSLSGTGGSYGYTF
>TRBV7-2|TRBD2|NA|TRBJ2-2
TGTGCCAGCAGCACACGGTTAGCGGGTCCCGGGGAGCTGTTTTTT
CASSTRLAGPGELFF
>TRBV2|TRBD1|NA|TRBJ2-3
TGTGCCACAGTGAGGGACAGGGGACCAGATACGCAGTATTTT
CATVRDRGPDTQYF
>TRBV5-6|NA|NA|TRBJ1-2
TGTGCCAGCAGCTTGGGGGGAGGGCATGGCTACACCTTC
CASSLGGGHGYTF
>TRBV5-3|TRBD1|NA|TRBJ1-2
TGTGCCAGAAGCGGACAGGGATTCCGTGGCTACACCTTC
CARSGQGFRGYTF
>TRBV7-2|TRBD1|once|TRBJ2-5
TGTGCCAGCATAAGCGGGACAGGGTTGGAGACCCAGTACTTC
CASISGTGLETQYF
>TRBV20-1|TRBD1|NA|TRBJ2-4
TGCAGTGCTACGACAGGGGCCATTCAGTACTTC
CSATTGAIQYF
>TRBV27|NA|NA|TRBJ2-6
TGTGCCAGCAGTCCAACGATTCTTCAGGTCAGGGGGGTTATGGACCCCTCTGGGGCCAACGTCCTGACTTTC
CASSPTILQVRGVMDPSGANVLTF
>TRBV27|NA|NA|TRBJ2-1
TGTGCCAGCAGTTATGGGCCCGGGGATGAGCAGTTCTTC
CASSYGPGDEQFF
>TRBV5-6|NA|NA|TRBJ1-1
TGTGCCAGCAGCTTGGGGACACTGAACACTGAAGCTTTCTTT
CASSLGTLNTEAFF
>TRBV5-1|NA|NA|TRBJ2-7
TGCGCCAGCAGCTTCAGGACAGTTCCGACCTACGAGCAGTACTTC
CASSFRTVPTYEQYF
>TRBV28|NA|NA|TRBJ2-3
TGTGCCAGCAGTTTATTATGGCAGAGCACAGATACGCAGTATTTT
CASSLLWQSTDTQYF
>TRBV6-1|NA|NA|TRBJ2-7
TGTGCCAGCAGTGAACTGGGACTCGCCTACGAGCAGTACTTC
CASSELGLAYEQYF
>TRBV15|TRBD1|NA|TRBJ1-5
TGTGCCACCAGCAGCGCTCCGGGACAGTTTAAATATAGCAATCAGCCCCAGCATTTT
CATSSAPGQFKYSNQPQHF
>TRBV6-4|TRBD1|NA|TRBJ2-3
TGTGCCAGCAGCTTGGGGACAGGGGGCACAGATACGCAGTATTTT
CASSLGTGGTDTQYF
>TRBV7-8|TRBD2|NA|TRBJ2-7
TGTGCCAGCAGCCATATAGCGGGAGGGCCACCTGAGCAGTACTTC
CASSHIAGGPPEQYF
>TRBV23-1|NA|few|TRBJ1-2
TGCGCCAACCCCTCGGAGGGGCGATACGAGCGTGGCTACACCTTC
CANPSEGRYERGYTF
>TRBV7-9|TRBD2|NA|TRBJ2-1
TGTGCCAGCAGCAGACTAGCCGGGCGGGAGGGTTACAATGAGCAGTTCTTC
CASSRLAGREGYNEQFF
>TRBV5-1|NA|NA|TRBJ2-5
TGCGCCAGCAGCTTGGACTTTATAGGTAGAGGGGAGACCCAGTACTTC
CASSLDFIGRGETQYF
>TRBV6-1|TRBD1|once|TRBJ1-1
TGTGCCAGCAGTTTACAGGGGGGCGCTGAAGCTTTCTTT
CASSLQGGAEAFF
>TRBV2|TRBD2|NA|TRBJ2-7
TGTGCCAGCAGTGATGAGCGGGGGGAGCAGTACTTC
CASSDERGEQYF
>TRBV19|NA|NA|TRBJ2-1
TGTGCCAGTAGTTTCCTACCGGGTAATGAGCAGTTCTTC
CASSFLPGNEQFF
>TRBV5-5|NA|few|TRBJ1-6
TGTGCCAGCAGCTTGGGTGACAGTTTGAGGTCACCCCTCCACTTT
CASSLGDSLRSPLHF
>TRBV5-5|NA|NA|TRBJ1-6
TGTGCCAGCAGCTTACTTGAGGGTCGTCAAAATTCACCCCTCCACTTT
CASSLLEGRQNSPLHF
>TRBV29-1|NA|NA|TRBJ2-7
TGCAGCGTTGAAGATGAGGTGCGGGAGCAGTACTTC
CSVEDEVREQYF
>TRBV9|TRBD1|once|TRBJ1-2
TGTGCCAGCAGCGTAGGACGGGACAGGGAGGAAAACTACTATGGCTACACCTTC
CASSVGRDREENYYGYTF
>TRBV18|NA|NA|TRBJ1-1
TGTGCCAGCTCACCTAGGACAGACACTGAAGCTTTCTTT
CASSPRTDTEAFF
>TRBV30|NA|few|TRBJ2-7
TGTGCCTGGAGTCACGGGTCCTACGAGCAGTACTTC
CAWSHGSYEQYF
>TRBV2|NA|NA|TRBJ2-3
TGTGCCAGCAGTGAATATGCGGCAACAGATACGCAGTATTTT
CASSEYAATDTQYF
>TRBV7-2|TRBD2|few|TRBJ2-1
TGTGCCAGCAGCTACAACACCGGGACTAGCGGGTACAATGAGCAGTTCTTC
CASSYNTGTSGYNEQFF
>TRBV7-2|TRBD2|once|TRBJ2-7
TGTGCCAGCAGCGTCCTAGCGGAGGCCTACGAGCAGTACTTC
CASSVLAEAYEQYF
>TRBV7-6|TRBD1|once|TRBJ1-4
TGTGCCAGCAGCTTGAGGGGGCCCAATGAAAAACTGTTTTTT
CASSLRGPNEKLFF
>TRBV19|NA|NA|TRBJ2-7
TGTGCCAGTAGTATTAGCGGAATCACCCCCGAGCAGTACTTC
CASSISGITPEQYF
>TRBV9|NA|few|TRBJ2-6
TGTGCCAGCAGCGTAGCTCGGAGGGCCCCCCCCTCTGGGGCCAACGTCCTGACTTTC
CASSVARRAPPSGANVLTF
>TRBV15|TRBD2|NA|TRBJ2-7
TGTGCCACCAGCAGACTAACTAGCGGGAGGGTCCCCCGAAAGCAGTACTTC
CATSRLTSGRVPRKQYF
>TRBV18|TRBD1|NA|TRBJ1-2
TGTGCCAGCTCACCGGGGCCGGGACAGGGGCGAGGCTACACCTTC
CASSPGPGQGRGYTF
>TRBV7-2|TRBD1|NA|TRBJ2-2
TGTGCCAGCAGCACAGGGGCCGGGGAGCTGTTTTTT
CASSTGAGELFF
>TRBV2|TRBD2|NA|TRBJ2-6
TGTGCCAGTTCGGGACTACCCTCTGGGGCCAACGTCCTGACTTTC
CASSGLPSGANVLTF
>TRBV29-1|NA|once|TRBJ2-7
TGCAGCGTTGAATACCGGGACTACGAGCAGTACTTC
CSVEYRDYEQYF
>TRBV5-1|NA|NA|TRBJ2-7
TGCGCCAGCAGCTTCAGGACAAGTAGCGGGACAGGGCCTAGGAAGCAGTACTTC
CASSFRTSSGTGPRKQYF
>TRBV6-5|NA|NA|TRBJ2-1
TGTGCCAGCAGTTACGATTTGGAGTACAATGAGCAGTTCTTC
CASSYDLEYNEQFF
>TRBV19|TRBD1|NA|TRBJ1-2
TGTGCCAGTAGTAGGACAGGGGACGGCTACACCTTC
CASSRTGDGYTF
>TRBV4-1|TRBD2|few|TRBJ2-2
TGCGCCAGCAGCCAAGGGCCCCTAGCGGGGGTATGGACCGGGGAGCTGTTTTTT
CASSQGPLAGVWTGELFF
>TRBV7-8|NA|NA|TRBJ2-3
TGTGCCAGCTCTCCCTTAGCGGTTAGCACAGATACGCAGTATTTT
CASSPLAVSTDTQYF
>TRBV6-6|TRBD1|NA|TRBJ1-4
TGTGCCAGCAGCCCAGGGGGACGGGGCCACGTTGAAAAACTGTTTTTT
CASSPGGRGHVEKLFF
>TRBV27|TRBD2|NA|TRBJ2-1
TGTGCCAGCCGGACTAGCGGGAATGGCTGGAACAATGAGCAGTTCTTC
CASRTSGNGWNNEQFF
>TRBV18|TRBD1|NA|TRBJ1-3
TGTGCCAGCTCACCCGGGACAGGGCCTGGAAACACCATATATTTT
CASSPGTGPGNTIYF
>TRBV7-2|NA|NA|TRBJ1-4
TGTGCCAGCAGCTCTTCCGGTTCGTGGGCGGAAAAACTGTTTTTT
CASSSSGSWAEKLFF
>TRBV5-1|NA|NA|TRBJ1-4
TGCGCCAGCAGAACGCGCATAGATCATGAAAAACTGTTTTTT
CASRTRIDHEKLFF
>TRBV5-1|TRBD1|few|TRBJ1-6
TGCGCCAGCAGCTGGGACAGGAACAATTCACCCCTCCACTTT
CASSWDRNNSPLHF
>TRBV18|NA|NA|TRBJ1-1
TGTGCCAGCTCACCAAATCAGGCCAACACTGAAGCTTTCTTT
CASSPNQANTEAFF